The 16 T cell receptor beta chains listed next were all sequenced from one sample in a study of T cells in Graves' hyperthyroidism and ophthalmopathy. RNA transcripts were the template for amplifying TCR beta CDR3 regions. Initially, a first-round RT-PCR of the TCR CDR3 employed the HTBI primer set. TCRdb redid the calling of the multiplex PCR reads with MiXCR, one entry per CDR3 protein. The sample comprises about 420,000 distinct CDR3 sequences, less than 20% of which are singletons, and 12% to 15% rests with the top ten. Sequenced sample: blood. These receptors all come from a woman aged 18-35 years with Graves' hyperthyroidism.

CDR3 residues: CASSFSRGYDTQYF. The CDR3 DNA sequence: TGTGCCAGCAGTTTTTCCAGGGGGTACGATACGCAGTATTTT. The gene calls are TRBV27 and TRBJ2-3; 7 bases are a match to TRBD1. Per the germline V gene, CDR1 is MNHEY and CDR2 is SMNVEV (reference sequence). The CDR3 has 14 residues. After removal of 3 bases from V and 6 bases from J, the junction contained 6 bases not matched to a gene.

This clonotype was counted many times. CDR3 DNA: TGTGCCAGCAGTCTCGAAGTGGGCCATCAGCCCCAGCATTTT. Translation gives CASSLEVGHQPQHF. The chain couples TRBV12-3 or TRBV12-4 to TRBJ1-5; unclear D gene. Trimming pared 5 bases from V and 5 bases from J, leaving 13 bases between. The CDR3 covers 14 residues.

The rearrangement links TRBV7-9 to TRBJ1-4; 9 nucleotides line up with TRBD1. CDR1 is SEHNR and CDR2 is FQNEAQ in the germline V gene (reference sequence). This CDR3 comprises 14 residues. V trimming: 5 bases; J trimming: 5 bases; junction bases outside the gene matches: 3. CDR3 amino acids: CASSRDRENEKLFF. The CDR3 nucleotides read TGTGCCAGCAGCCGGGACAGGGAGAATGAAAAACTGTTTTTT.

The chain links TRBV18 to TRBJ2-7; TRBD1 matches 7 bases. V shed 3 bases, J shed 1 base, and the junction held 6 bases outside the gene matches. CDR1 is KGHSH and CDR2 is LQKENI in the germline V gene. The CDR3 covers 15 residues. The CDR3 is CASSPQTGTSYEQYF. For the CDR3, the DNA is TGTGCCAGCTCACCCCAGACAGGGACGTCCTACGAGCAGTACTTC.

This clonotype was detected only a few times. The chain is built from TRBV6-1 and TRBJ2-1, with TRBD2 matching 16 bases. This CDR3 comprises 19 residues. The germline CDR1 and CDR2 sequences are MNHNS and SASEGT. J lost 7 bases, V lost 8 bases, and 17 bases had no gene match. CDR3 loop: CASGYPLGLAGGRVNEQFF. CDR3 sequence (DNA): TGTGCCAGCGGATATCCATTGGGACTAGCGGGGGGGCGGGTGAATGAGCAGTTCTTC.

The chain joins TRBV18 to TRBJ2-7; the match to TRBD1 covers 9 bases. This CDR3 comprises 17 residues. The V and J ends lost 5 bases and 1 base, in that order; junction bases with no gene match: 12. Germline CDR1 and CDR2: KGHSH and LQKENI. CDR3 in DNA: TGTGCCAGCTCAGGCTTTCCGAAGGGGACAGGGTCCTACGAGCAGTACTTC. It specifies CASSGFPKGTGSYEQYF.

This clonotype was found many times. The CDR3 DNA reads TGTGCCAGCAGCTTAGACCTGTACAATGAGCAGTTCTTC. Its protein product is CASSLDLYNEQFF. The chain links TRBV7-3 to TRBJ2-1; D uncertain. With 2 bases removed from V and 4 bases from J, the gap between germline ends came to 6 bases. Germline CDR1 reads SGHTA; CDR2 reads FQGTGA. The CDR3 has 13 amino acids.

This clonotype was found many times. The J gene is TRBJ2-1, the V gene TRBV29-1; 7 bases align to TRBD1. Germline V gives CDR1 SQVTM, CDR2 ANQGSEA. The CDR3 runs 14 residues. Germline trimming cut 6 bases from V and 2 bases from J; bases unmatched to any gene: 7. The CDR3 sequence is CSVVRGGAYNEQFF. The CDR3 region has the DNA TGCAGCGTCGTCAGAGGGGGCGCCTACAATGAGCAGTTCTTC.

A few counts support this clonotype. This sequence joins TRBV12-3 or TRBV12-4 and TRBJ2-3, with TRBD1 as a possible D gene (5 bases). The CDR3 spans 13 residues. V was shortened by 5 bases and J by 4 bases, with 10 bases between the two germline ends. The CDR3 coding sequence is TGTGCCAGCAGTCCCCAGGGCCCAGATACGCAGTATTTT. Protein sequence: CASSPQGPDTQYF.

In regard to this clonotype: Since a much larger clone is just one base distant, this may be a read error. V is TRBV6-2 or TRBV6-3 and J is TRBJ2-1; no clear D. Germline lookup yields CDR1 MNHEY and CDR2 SVGEGT. The CDR3 runs 13 residues. Here the CDR3 DNA reads TGTGCCGGCAGCACCACCCCCAGCAGTGAGCAGTTCTTC. Its translation is CAGSTTPSSEQFF.

This clonotype appeared a few times. The V gene is TRBV6-5, the J gene TRBJ1-6; D unclear. The V end lost 0 bases, the J end lost 6 bases, and 9 bases lay between the germline ends. CDR1 is MNHEY, CDR2 SVGAGI, per germline. The length of the CDR3 is 15 residues. The CDR3 here is CASSYSHQFNSPLHF. The CDR3, as DNA: TGTGCCAGCAGTTACTCGCACCAGTTTAATTCACCCCTCCACTTT.

The rearrangement uses TRBV6-2 or TRBV6-3 and TRBJ2-6; TRBD2 might be the D (5 bases). The germline CDR1 and CDR2 sequences are MNHEY and SVGEGT. V was cut by 7 bases and J by 2 bases, with 18 bases left in between. The CDR3 spans 17 residues. The CDR3 sequence is CASNLPRSVTGANVLTF. The CDR3 nucleotides read TGTGCCAGCAACCTCCCGCGTAGCGTAACTGGGGCCAACGTCCTGACTTTC.

This clonotype appeared many times. V is TRBV20-1 and J is TRBJ2-1, with D maybe TRBD2 (5 bases). In germline, CDR1 is DFQATT, CDR2 SNEGSKA (reference sequence). The CDR3 has 14 amino acids. The ends were cut back, 1 base at V and 0 bases at J, with 7 bases in the middle. CDR3 nucleotides: TGCAGTGCTAGAGCGGGGAGCTCCTACAATGAGCAGTTCTTC. Translation gives CSARAGSSYNEQFF.

V is TRBV10-3 and J is TRBJ1-2, with 11 bases aligning to TRBD1. Germline assignment: CDR1 ENHRY and CDR2 SYGVKD. The CDR3 is 13 residues long. V trimming: 11 bases; J trimming: 8 bases; junction bases outside the gene matches: 10. The CDR3 nucleotides read TGTGCCGGTGGGACAGGGGGACCTCGGGGCTACACCTTC. It translates to CAGGTGGPRGYTF.

The J gene is TRBJ2-7, the V gene TRBV11-2; possible D gene TRBD2, 5 bases. V gave up 8 bases and J gave up 4 bases, with 12 bases separating them. The CDR3 is 12 residues long. From germline, CDR1 is SGHAT and CDR2 FQNNGV. The CDR3 spells CASGLEGYEQYF. As DNA, the CDR3 is TGTGCCAGCGGCCTCGAGGGTTACGAGCAGTACTTC. The variable domain in full, with the rest retrieved from reference TRBV11-2 and TRBJ2-7, is EAGVAQSPRYKIIEKRQSVAFWCNPISGHATLYWYQQILGQGPKLLIQFQNNGVVDDSQLPKDRFSAERLKGVDSTLKIQPAKLEDSAVYLCASGLEGYEQYFGPGTRLTVT.

This clonotype was recorded many times. This sequence joins TRBV20-1 and TRBJ1-1; possible D gene TRBD1, 5 bases. Germline V gene sequence: CDR1 DFQATT, CDR2 SNEGSKA (reference sequence). CDR3 length equals 18 residues. V lost 0 bases to trimming and J lost 1 base, with 21 bases between them. The CDR3 coding sequence is TGCAGTGCTAGAGATTTTCGCAGACTAGGACATTGGAACACTGAAGCTTTCTTT. This encodes CSARDFRRLGHWNTEAFF.